This TCR beta chain was recovered during a study of radiotherapy plus CTLA-4 blockade in lung cancer. Study-wide results and limits: According to reports, early shifts in blood T cell clones, alongside interferon-beta, forecast response most accurately. Some TCR clones had been derived from tumors. These clones expanded in peripheral blood after radiotherapy plus ipilimumab.

Regarding this clone: Its antigen is undetermined.

CDR3 length: 13 residues. The V end was cut by 0 bases, the J end by 2 bases, with 4 bases between. Germline CDR1 PRHDT, CDR2 FYEKMQ (reference sequence). Generated by immunoSEQ multiplex PCR, the TCRdb table keeps only in-frame clones and is missing some. Of approximately 65,000 clones listed, approximately 77% were seen once; the top ten hold approximately 4%. This sequence originates from a human donor with non-small cell lung cancer who had a complete response to radiotherapy plus ipilimumab. The sample in question was peripheral blood, obtained from a patient treated with radiotherapy plus ipilimumab. The gene calls are TRBV13 and TRBJ1-2; D is ambiguous. The DNA for the CDR3 is TGTGCCAGCAGCTTAGGGGTCAACTATGGCTACACCTTC. Translating it yields CASSLGVNYGYTF.